Listed here are 8 T cell receptor beta chains from one sample, sequenced in a study of shared T cell receptors in the human thymus. The table came from immunoSEQ multiplex PCR; TCRdb's copy has only in-frame clones and leaves some out. There are approximately 400,000 clones in the sample; 95% occur only once, and approximately 0.02% lies in the top ten. The sample comprised thymocytes. The receptors stem from a human donor.

This rearrangement joins TRBV14 to TRBJ2-1, with 8 bases that match TRBD2. The germline V gene has CDR1 SGHDN and CDR2 FVKESK. CDR3 length: 16 amino acids. V was pared by 1 base and J by 9 bases, with 11 bases of the junction left unmatched. CDR3 sequence reads: CASSQVGNGRAVEQFF. The DNA for the CDR3 is TGTGCCAGCAGCCAAGTTGGAAACGGGAGGGCGGTTGAGCAGTTCTTC.

This chain connects TRBV7-2 to TRBJ1-1, with D unresolved. Germline CDR1 reads SGHTA; CDR2 reads FQGNSA. Trimming removed 8 bases at V and 4 bases at J, with 17 bases between. The CDR3 is made up of 14 amino acids. The DNA for the CDR3 is TGTGCCAGCGCACCTGGACTTCTGACCACTGAAGCTTTCTTT. Protein: CASAPGLLTTEAFF.

The CDR3 DNA is TGCGCCAGCAGCCAAGATCTAGGGGTCCTGAACACCGGGGAGCTGTTTTTT. It specifies CASSQDLGVLNTGELFF. This chain joins TRBV4-1 and TRBJ2-2, with a weak D call TRBD1 (5 bases). The CDR3 extends over 17 amino acids. Germline V gene data show CDR1 as MGHRA and CDR2 as YSYEKL. V lost 0 bases and J lost 1, with 12 bases in between.

This chain links TRBV7-2 with TRBJ1-5, with unresolved D. The CDR3 is made up of 14 amino acids. Trimming removed 5 bases from V and 5 bases from J, with 13 bases in between. Germline CDR1 is SGHTA and CDR2 is FQGNSA. The CDR3 DNA reads TGTGCCAGCAGCCCCCCCGTTGGCGATCAGCCCCAGCATTTT. Protein sequence: CASSPPVGDQPQHF.

This clone was seen once. The V gene is TRBV6-5, the J gene TRBJ1-5; D is perhaps TRBD1 (5 bases). Trimming stripped 4 bases from V and 2 bases from J, with 15 bases between. The CDR3 is 16 amino acids. Germline lookup yields CDR1 MNHEY and CDR2 SVGAGI. Written as DNA, the CDR3 is TGTGCCAGCAGTTCCGTGGGTAGAGGGGGCAATCAGCCCCAGCATTTT. Translation: CASSSVGRGGNQPQHF.

The chain joins TRBV4-1 to TRBJ2-1, with D perhaps matching TRBD2 (5 bases). With 1 base removed from V and 0 bases from J, the gap between germline ends came to 19 bases. CDR3 size: 19 residues. Germline V gives CDR1 MGHRA, CDR2 YSYEKL. The CDR3 sequence is CASSQARGLGGLSYNEQFF. The CDR3 DNA sequence: TGCGCCAGCAGCCAAGCCCGAGGGTTGGGCGGGCTCTCCTACAATGAGCAGTTCTTC.

The count of this clone is one. The CDR3, as DNA: TGTGCCAGCAGCCCTACCGGGACTAGCGGAGGGGTTGAGCAGTTCTTC. It codes for CASSPTGTSGGVEQFF. V and J are TRBV14 and TRBJ2-1, with 11 positions matching TRBD2. Germline V CDR1 and CDR2: SGHDN, FVKESK. The CDR3 spans 16 residues. The V segment lost 4 bases and the J segment 9 bases; nucleotides outside the gene matches: 11.

V is TRBV4-3 and J is TRBJ2-7; no reliable D call. Trimming took 4 bases from V and 7 from J, leaving 20 bases between them. This CDR3 is 15 amino acids long. CDR1 is LGHNA and CDR2 is YSLEER in the germline V gene. The CDR3 reads CASSPPRTQGQEQYF. CDR3 DNA sequence: TGCGCCAGCAGCCCCCCCCGCACCCAAGGGCAGGAGCAGTACTTC.